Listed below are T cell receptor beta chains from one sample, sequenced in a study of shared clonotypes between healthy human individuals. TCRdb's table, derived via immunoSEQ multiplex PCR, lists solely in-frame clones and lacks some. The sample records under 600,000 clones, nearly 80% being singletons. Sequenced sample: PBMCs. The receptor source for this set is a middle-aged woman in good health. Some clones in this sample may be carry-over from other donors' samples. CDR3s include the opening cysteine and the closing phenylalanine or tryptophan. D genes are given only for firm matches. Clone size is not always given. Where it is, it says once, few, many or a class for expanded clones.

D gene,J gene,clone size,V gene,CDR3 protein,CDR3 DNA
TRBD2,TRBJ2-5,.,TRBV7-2,CASSLVGSGRAGETQYF,TGTGCCAGCAGCTTAGTTGGGAGTGGGAGGGCCGGGGAGACCCAGTACTTC
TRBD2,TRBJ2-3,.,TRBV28,CASSLALSGRTDTQYF,TGTGCCAGCAGTTTAGCGTTAAGCGGGAGGACAGATACGCAGTATTTT
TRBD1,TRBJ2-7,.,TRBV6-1,CASSGVTGGAEQYF,TGTGCCAGCAGTGGTGTGACAGGGGGCGCCGAGCAGTACTTC
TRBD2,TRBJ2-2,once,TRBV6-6,CASGVRGEGTGELFF,TGTGCCAGCGGGGTGCGAGGGGAGGGCACCGGGGAGCTGTTTTTT
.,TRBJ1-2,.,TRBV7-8,CASSPRRTVELGYTF,TGTGCCAGCAGCCCCCGTAGGACAGTGGAACTTGGCTACACCTTC
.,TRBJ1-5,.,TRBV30,CAWSWGHDDQPQHF,TGTGCCTGGAGTTGGGGACACGACGATCAGCCCCAGCATTTT
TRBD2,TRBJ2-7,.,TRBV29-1,CSAATGLAGTYEQYF,TGCAGCGCAGCCACCGGACTAGCGGGCACCTACGAGCAGTACTTC
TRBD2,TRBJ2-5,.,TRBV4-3,CASSQDRGPSGIYQETQYF,TGCGCCAGCAGCCAAGATCGCGGGCCTAGCGGGATCTACCAAGAGACCCAGTACTTC
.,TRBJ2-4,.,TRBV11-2,CASSLADRLGIQYF,TGTGCCAGCAGCTTAGCCGACAGGTTGGGCATTCAGTACTTC
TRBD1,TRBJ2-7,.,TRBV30,CAWSVGRGYEQYF,TGTGCCTGGAGTGTCGGCAGGGGGTACGAGCAGTACTTC
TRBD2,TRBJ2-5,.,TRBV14,CASSQGGRAQETQYF,TGTGCCAGCAGCCAAGGCGGGAGGGCCCAAGAGACCCAGTACTTC
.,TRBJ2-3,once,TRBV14,CASSPETPLDTDTQYF,TGTGCCAGCAGCCCTGAAACCCCACTAGACACAGATACGCAGTATTTT
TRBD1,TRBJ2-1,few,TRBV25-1,CASSDDRGYGNEQFF,TGTGCCAGCAGTGACGACAGGGGGTATGGCAATGAGCAGTTCTTC
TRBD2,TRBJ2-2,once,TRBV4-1,CASSQPGTSGRYTGELFF,TGCGCCAGCAGCCAACCCGGGACTAGCGGGAGGTACACCGGGGAGCTGTTTTTT
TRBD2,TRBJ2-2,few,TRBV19,CASSPRGTSGKNGELFF,TGTGCCAGTAGTCCCAGGGGGACTAGCGGGAAGAACGGGGAGCTGTTTTTT
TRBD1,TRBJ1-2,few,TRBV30,CAWTEGGRSVVTF,TGTGCCTGGACCGAAGGGGGCAGATCGGTTGTTACCTTC
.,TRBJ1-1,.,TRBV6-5,CASRPTARTEAFF,TGTGCCAGCAGGCCGACAGCGAGGACTGAAGCTTTCTTT
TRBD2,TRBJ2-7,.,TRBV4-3,CASSRGGEQYF,TGCGCCAGCAGCCGCGGGGGCGAGCAGTACTTC
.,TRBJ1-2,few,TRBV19,CASSIRTNYGYTF,TGTGCCAGTAGTATACGAACTAACTATGGCTACACCTTC
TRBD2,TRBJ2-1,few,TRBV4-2,CASSPGLVNEQFF,TGTGCCAGCAGCCCCGGACTAGTGAATGAGCAGTTCTTC
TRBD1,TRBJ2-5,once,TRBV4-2,CASSQVSGGSETQYF,TGTGCCAGCAGCCAAGTCTCAGGGGGTTCAGAGACCCAGTACTTC
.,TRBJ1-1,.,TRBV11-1,CASSLAGGWNTEAFF,TGTGCCAGCAGCTTAGCCGGGGGCTGGAACACTGAAGCTTTCTTT
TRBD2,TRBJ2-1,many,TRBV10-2,CASSLAGANNEQFF,TGCGCCAGCTCTCTAGCGGGGGCTAACAATGAGCAGTTCTTC
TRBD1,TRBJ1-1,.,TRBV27,CASSLRGGDILQDTEAFF,TGTGCCAGCAGTTTGAGAGGGGGCGATATACTTCAAGACACTGAAGCTTTCTTT
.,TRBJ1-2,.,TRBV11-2,CASSRDRTYYGYTF,TGTGCCAGCAGCCGTGACAGAACATACTATGGCTACACCTTC
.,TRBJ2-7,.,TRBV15,CATSRDEGGRGYEQYF,TGTGCCACCAGCAGAGACGAGGGGGGCAGGGGCTACGAGCAGTACTTC
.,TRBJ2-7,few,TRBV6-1,CATSAPPGTYEQYF,TGTGCCACCTCGGCGCCTCCCGGGACCTACGAGCAGTACTTC